This TCR beta chain derives from a study of regulatory T cells in long-lasting Graves disease. Remarks on this clonotype: Antigen: not known.

The time point: persistent/refractory GD, antithyroid drugs over 5 years with positive TRAb. RNA from PBMCs was the source of the TCR library. CDR3 regions were amplified by Arm-PCR using iRepertoire HTBI primers to build TCR beta libraries. Using its own MiXCR run on the multiplex PCR reads, TCRdb lists one record per CDR3 protein. In the table there are hundreds of thousands of distinct CDR3 sequences, about 20% of which are singletons. Germline V CDR1 and CDR2: LNHDA, SQIVND (reference sequence). The CDR3 contains 14 residues. V shed 4 bases, J shed 6 bases, and the junction held 5 bases outside the gene matches. Study conclusions and caveats: Under persistent disease, TRBV28, TRBJ1-2 and TRBJ2-5 were used preferentially.

The sequencing here drew on peripheral blood mononuclear cells (PBMCs), taken when the disease was refractory, from a patient treated with antithyroid drugs. The sequence derives from a female donor with Graves disease. The chain joins TRBV19 to TRBJ1-1; 10 bases map to TRBD1. CDR3 residues: CASSTGQGRAEAFF. The CDR3 coding sequence is TGTGCCAGTAGTACGGGACAGGGGAGGGCTGAAGCTTTCTTT.